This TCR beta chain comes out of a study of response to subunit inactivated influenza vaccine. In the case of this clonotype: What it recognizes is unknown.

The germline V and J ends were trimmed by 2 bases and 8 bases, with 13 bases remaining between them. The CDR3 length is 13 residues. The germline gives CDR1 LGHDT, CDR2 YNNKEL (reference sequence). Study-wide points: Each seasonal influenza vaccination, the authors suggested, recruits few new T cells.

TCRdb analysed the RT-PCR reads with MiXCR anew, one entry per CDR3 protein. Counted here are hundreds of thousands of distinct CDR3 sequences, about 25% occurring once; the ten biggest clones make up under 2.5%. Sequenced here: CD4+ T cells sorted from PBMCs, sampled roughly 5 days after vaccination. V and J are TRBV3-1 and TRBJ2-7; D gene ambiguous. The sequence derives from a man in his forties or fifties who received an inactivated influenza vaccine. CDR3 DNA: TGTGCCAGCAGCCAACCGGACGGGTTCCAGCAGTACTTC. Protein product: CASSQPDGFQQYF.